This T cell receptor (beta chain) appears in the sequencing data of a study of shared clonotypes between healthy human individuals. Clones were read by immunoSEQ multiplex PCR, and TCRdb kept only the in-frame ones, dropping some. In the table there are more than 2 million clones, 90% to 95% of which are singletons. To note about this clone: As yet, its antigen is unknown.

The naive CD8 fraction comprised CD45RO-negative cells positively selected for CCR7 and excluded terminally differentiated effector memory CD45RA+ cells. Study-wide results and caveats: Blood was the only sampled material, and tissue repertoires likely differ. On the whole, naive subsets had larger estimated richness than memory subsets had. Non-shared clonotypes had lower generation probabilities than clonotypes shared by all four sorted-subset donors.

With 5 bases removed from V and 2 bases from J, the gap between germline ends came to 31 bases. CDR3 length: 20 residues. Germline V gives CDR1 LNHDA, CDR2 SQIVND (reference sequence). This chain joins TRBV19 and TRBJ2-7, with D perhaps given as TRBD1 or TRBD2 (5 bases each). The sample was naive CD8+ T cells from PBMCs. This TCR was recovered from a man aged 18 to 35 in good health. Some clones in this sample may be carry-over from other donors' samples. The CDR3 sequence is CASSPNRRDPSWGSPYEQYF. CDR3 nucleotides: TGTGCCAGTAGTCCCAACCGCCGGGACCCATCATGGGGGTCCCCCTACGAGCAGTACTTC.